The source of this TCR beta chain is a study of Ad26.COV2.S vaccination and SARS-CoV-2 variants. Treatment described: roughly 19 received Ad26.COV2.S at low or high dose, single or two shots; 5 received placebo; per-sample allocation not given. All samples were drawn on day 63, counting from the first vaccine or placebo injection. Here immunoSEQ multiplex PCR was the method, and the copy in TCRdb shows in-frame clones only, minus some. The sample lists roughly 420,000 clones, roughly 90% seen once, with approximately 4% in the top ten. CDR3 length: 16 residues. Trimming took off 3 bases at V and 0 bases at J, with 13 bases between the two ends. Germline CDR1 reads SGHTA; CDR2 reads FQGTGA.

Material: peripheral blood, obtained in a trial of Ad26.COV2.S vaccine versus placebo. The TCR was taken from a person between 18 and 65 years old who received the Ad26.COV2.S COVID-19 vaccine or a placebo. The gene calls are TRBV7-3 and TRBJ2-3, with D perhaps matching TRBD1 or TRBD2 (6 bases each). CDR3 sequence (DNA): TGTGCCAGCAGCTTGGCCGGGGGCTCTAGCACAGATACGCAGTATTTT. Residues: CASSLAGGSSTDTQYF. Drawing the rest from reference TRBV7-3 and TRBJ2-3, the complete variable domain is GAGVSQTPSNKVTEKGKYVELRCDPISGHTALYWYRQSLGQGPEFLIYFQGTGAADDSGLPNDRFFAVRPEGSVSTLKIQRTERGDSAVYLCASSLAGGSSTDTQYFGPGTRLTVL.